These T cell receptor beta chains were read from a single sample in a study of human T cells and chemical hapten exposure. TCRdb re-analysed the RACE reads in MiXCR, keeping a single row per CDR3 protein. Among some 45,000 distinct CDR3 sequences listed, around 4.5% were seen once. The sample consisted of whole blood. These receptors were collected from a human donor in good health. Some clones in this sample may be carry-over from other donors' samples. CDR3s include the opening cysteine and the closing phenylalanine or tryptophan. D genes are given only for firm matches. Rows may omit the clone size; those that give it use once, few, many or a size class.

v_call	j_call	d_call	clone_size	cdr3_aa	cdr3_nt
TRBV3-1	TRBJ2-4	TRBD2	many	CASSQDLAGETYF	TGTGCCAGCAGCCAAGATCTCGCGGGAGAGACGTACTTC
TRBV27	TRBJ1-6	TRBD1	few	CTSGTLTGANSPLHF	TGTACCAGCGGGACCTTGACAGGGGCTAATTCACCCCTCCACTTT
TRBV2	TRBJ1-6	-	many	CATLPGIQSPLHF	TGTGCCACCCTACCGGGAATACAATCACCCCTCCACTTT
TRBV30	TRBJ2-7	TRBD1	few	CAWGPWTGAYEQYF	TGTGCCTGGGGTCCGTGGACAGGGGCCTACGAGCAGTACTTC
TRBV6-4	TRBJ2-3	TRBD2	many	CASTQPSSGSCSDTQYF	TGTGCCAGCACACAGCCCTCTAGCGGGAGTTGCTCAGATACGCAGTATTTT
TRBV6-1	TRBJ1-3	TRBD1	many	CASSSGTDSGNTIYF	TGTGCCAGCAGTTCCGGGACAGACTCTGGAAACACCATATATTTT
TRBV7-6	TRBJ2-7	-	-	CASSLYEGTGEQYF	TGTGCCAGCAGCTTATATGAGGGGACGGGGGAGCAGTACTTC
TRBV5-1	TRBJ1-1	TRBD1	-	CASSSFGTEEAFF	TGCGCCAGCAGCTCGTTTGGGACAGAAGAAGCTTTCTTT
TRBV4-1	TRBJ2-1	-	few	CASSQRGGMDNEQFF	TGCGCCAGCAGCCAAAGGGGCGGGATGGACAATGAGCAGTTCTTC
TRBV28	TRBJ2-7	-	-	CASSSPYSRDYEQYF	TGTGCCAGCAGCTCCCCCTACAGCCGTGACTACGAGCAGTACTTC
TRBV5-6	TRBJ2-7	TRBD2	many	CASSLVAGGKSEQYF	TGTGCCAGCAGCCTTGTAGCGGGAGGAAAGTCCGAGCAGTACTTC
TRBV4-2	TRBJ1-5	-	-	CASSQEPSESQPQHF	TGTGCCAGCAGCCAAGAACCCAGTGAGAGTCAGCCCCAGCATTTT
TRBV6-2/TRBV6-3	TRBJ2-3	TRBD2	many	CASSYELAGVPDTQYF	TGTGCCAGCAGTTACGAACTAGCGGGAGTTCCCGATACGCAGTATTTT
TRBV18	TRBJ2-7	-	few	CASSPGQGSSYEQYF	TGTGCCAGCTCACCGGGGCAGGGAAGCTCCTACGAGCAGTACTTC
TRBV29-1	TRBJ1-2	TRBD1	many	CSSPGQGAGGYTF	TGCAGCTCACCGGGACAGGGAGCGGGTGGCTACACCTTC
TRBV6-5	TRBJ2-1	TRBD2	many	CASSWVQGLAYNEQFF	TGTGCCAGCAGTTGGGTCCAGGGACTAGCCTACAATGAGCAGTTCTTC
TRBV3-1	TRBJ2-1	-	many	CASSQDQWGRDPTYNEQFF	TGTGCCAGCAGCCAAGATCAGTGGGGGCGGGACCCCACCTACAATGAGCAGTTCTTC
TRBV23-1	TRBJ1-5	TRBD1	few	CASSPLRKGQSDYSNQPQHF	TGCGCCAGCAGTCCCCTCAGGAAGGGACAGAGCGATTATAGCAATCAGCCCCAGCATTTT
TRBV12-3/TRBV12-4	TRBJ2-3	TRBD1	many	CASSLSGTGVTDTQYF	TGTGCCAGCAGTTTATCCGGGACAGGGGTCACAGATACGCAGTATTTT
TRBV29-1	TRBJ2-7	-	-	CSVAAPGEQYF	TGCAGCGTTGCAGCCCCCGGCGAGCAGTACTTC
TRBV27	TRBJ1-2	TRBD1	many	CASSFRQGGNNYGYTF	TGTGCCAGCAGTTTCAGGCAGGGGGGAAATAACTATGGCTACACCTTC
TRBV9	TRBJ2-2	TRBD2	many	CASSVGRTSGRNTGELFF	TGTGCCAGCAGCGTAGGGAGGACTAGCGGGAGGAACACCGGGGAGCTGTTTTTT
TRBV9	TRBJ2-3	-	many	CASSAEAHTDTQYF	TGTGCCAGCAGCGCCGAGGCGCACACAGATACGCAGTATTTT
TRBV28	TRBJ1-2	TRBD1	many	CASSDVKTGETYGYTF	TGTGCCAGCAGTGATGTAAAAACAGGGGAAACCTATGGCTACACCTTC
TRBV20-1	TRBJ2-1	-	many	CSAGLTWNEQFF	TGCAGTGCCGGACTAACTTGGAATGAGCAGTTCTTC
TRBV12-3/TRBV12-4	TRBJ2-7	-	few	CASSYNGRGYEQYF	TGTGCCAGCAGTTATAATGGACGGGGCTACGAGCAGTACTTC
TRBV11-2	TRBJ2-7	TRBD2	many	CASSLDAGTRAEQYF	TGTGCCAGCAGCTTAGATGCCGGGACTAGAGCCGAGCAGTACTTC
TRBV20-1	TRBJ2-7	TRBD1	many	CSIARGTGLAYASYEQYF	TGCAGTATCGCTAGAGGGACAGGGTTAGCCTATGCCTCCTACGAGCAGTACTTC
TRBV11-1	TRBJ2-3	TRBD2	many	CASSLLASGSTDTQYF	TGTGCCAGCAGCTTGTTAGCTAGCGGGAGCACAGATACGCAGTATTTT